This T cell receptor beta chain emerged from a study of T cell repertoires in cytomegalovirus infection. Findings of the study overall: Clonotype analysis showed dominance of the ex vivo response by HLA-C-restricted CMV-specific TCR beta clonotypes. Cumulative public TCR beta family frequency identified carriers of CMV plus the relevant HLA.

TCRdb ran MiXCR on the reads and lists one entry per CDR3 protein. Of around 770,000 distinct CDR3 sequences listed, about 27% were seen once; the top ten hold about an eighth. Trimming at V came to 1 base and at J to 3 bases, leaving 8 bases not matched to a gene. The CDR3 is made up of 16 amino acids. Comments on this clonotype: The antigen is undetermined.

V is TRBV12-3 or TRBV12-4 and J is TRBJ2-5; TRBD1 matches at 7 bases. This sequence was found in a human donor in good health (CMV status not recorded). Some clones in this sample may be carry-over from other donors' samples. The specimen comprised cultured CD8+ T cells from PBMCs, sampled from culture after CMV antigen stimulation. In DNA form, the CDR3 reads TGTGCCAGCAGTTTAGGGGCAGGGGGTTGGGAAGAGACCCAGTACTTC. This gives the protein CASSLGAGGWEETQYF.